This T cell receptor beta chain comes out of a study of naive and memory T cell subsets. Both TRBC1 and TRBC2 were covered by a beta constant-region primer of two equimolar oligonucleotides. The cDNA 3' end received a ligated single-stranded oligonucleotide carrying the SP2 primer and a 12-nucleotide UMI. TCRdb used MiXCR to reprocess the UMI-ligation and nested PCR reads, holding one entry per CDR3 protein. The table shows around 90,000 distinct CDR3 sequences, with approximately 6.5% occurring only once. The CDR3 has 14 residues. Cells stained for CD3, CD4, CD8, CD45RA, CD27 and viability were sorted into four CD45RA/CD27 subsets. There are many counts of this clonotype. Sequence at one end of the junction differs from germline and may be a read error.

The rearrangement joins TRBV12-3 or TRBV12-4 to TRBJ1-4; 8 bases are a match to TRBD1. This receptor was obtained from a human donor in good health. Material for sequencing was central memory CD4+ T cells from blood. Written as DNA, the CDR3 is TGTGCCAGCAGTATAGCCCGACAGGGGGAAAAACTGTTTTTT. Amino acids: CASSIARQGEKLFF.